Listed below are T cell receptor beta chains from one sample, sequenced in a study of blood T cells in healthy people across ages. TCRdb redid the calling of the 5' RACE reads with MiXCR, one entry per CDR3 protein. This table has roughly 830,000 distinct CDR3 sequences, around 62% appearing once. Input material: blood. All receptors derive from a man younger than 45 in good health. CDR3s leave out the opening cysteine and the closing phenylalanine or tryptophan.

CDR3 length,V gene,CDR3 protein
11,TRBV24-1,ATSERDLNGYT
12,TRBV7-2,ASSSATGTYEQY
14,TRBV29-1,SVEEGRGPSYNEQF
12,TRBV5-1,ASSSDRLDSPLH
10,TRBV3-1,ASLGFKETQY
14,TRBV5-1,ASSLYQGFAYNEQF
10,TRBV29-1,SVEDVGNIQY
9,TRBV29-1,SAASPTSYT
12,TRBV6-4,ASSERGDTDTQY
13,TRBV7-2,ASSFRDRGYGEAF
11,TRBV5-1,ASSSSWTGTKY
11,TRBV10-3,AISGQPNEKLF
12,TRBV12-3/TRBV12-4,ASALAGGRDTQY
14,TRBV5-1,ASSWGLAGAQETQY
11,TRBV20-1,SAGQGNNEKLF
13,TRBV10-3,AISKTSGEEETQY
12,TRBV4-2,ASSQWTGQREQF
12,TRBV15,ATTPGPTNYGYT
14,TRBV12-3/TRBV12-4,ASSHAGQPTQETQY
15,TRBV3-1,ASSQKHSGTSEETQY
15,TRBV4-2,ASSQDPAGGFVGEQF
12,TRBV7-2,ASSLQGLEETQY
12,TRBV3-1,ASSYETGANGYT
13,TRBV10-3,AISLGGSGTGELF
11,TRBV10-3,ATEEQIADTQY
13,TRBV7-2,ASSLGAGISSGYT
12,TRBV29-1,SVDSGKFYNEQF
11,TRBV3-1,ASSQELAGRYT
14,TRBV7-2,ASSWAGTSVTGELF
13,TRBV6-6,ASRIPGLAGVDQY
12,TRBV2,ASTPKTGQETQY
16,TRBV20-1,SASGPGLAGGPTDTQY
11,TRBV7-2,ASTLRLADEQF
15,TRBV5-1,ASSVIPGQGVSDTQY
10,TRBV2,ASNLEHSPLH
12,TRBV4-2,ASSAGGPSETQY
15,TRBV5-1,ASSLAIDMRGGTEAF
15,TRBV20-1,SARDRLPSGGKETQY
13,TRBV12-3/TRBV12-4,ASTTAGTVQETQY
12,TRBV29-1,SVRSSSYNSPLH
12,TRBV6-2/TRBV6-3,ASSYVSVQETQY
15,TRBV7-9,ASSQNRGDSHRNEQF
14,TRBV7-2,ACSLALSRGTDTQY
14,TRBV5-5,ASSLRDRGSNQPQH
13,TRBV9,ASSVVGGAYNEQF
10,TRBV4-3,ASSQGSGEQY
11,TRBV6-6,ASRPTGLDTQY
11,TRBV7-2,ASTRGVQNIQY
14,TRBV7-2,ASSSPPGVFTDTQY
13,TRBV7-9,ASSPTGEAGYEQY
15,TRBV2,ASSELAGHSGANVLT
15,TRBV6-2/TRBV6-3,ASSPAQGSYGANVLT
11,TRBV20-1,SARGEARYGYT